These 30 T cell receptor beta chains were sequenced from one sample in a study of blood T cell repertoires in COVID-19. Data came from immunoSEQ multiplex PCR; TCRdb stores just in-frame clones and leaves some out. This table holds more than 400,000 clones, over 75% found once. Sequencing was performed on peripheral blood. These receptors all stem from a human donor in a cohort sampled during active COVID-19.

The CDR3, as DNA: TGTGCCAGCAGCGTAGGGGGGACTCCAGCCTACGAGCAGTACTTC. Protein product: CASSVGGTPAYEQYF. The J gene is TRBJ2-7, the V gene TRBV9; a possible D gene is TRBD2 (6 bases). The V end lost 0 bases, the J end lost 2 bases, and 12 bases lay between the germline ends. This CDR3 has 15 residues. Germline-derived CDR1 and CDR2 are SGDLS and YYNGEE.

The chain carries TRBV7-9 and TRBJ1-2, with 8 bases aligning to TRBD1. V lost 1 base, J lost 2 bases, and 9 bases stayed unmatched. CDR1 SEHNR and CDR2 FQNEAQ come from the germline V gene (reference sequence). This CDR3 region has 17 residues. The CDR3 region is CASSLGDGTGVNYGYTF. CDR3 bases: TGTGCCAGCAGCTTAGGGGACGGGACAGGAGTGAACTATGGCTACACCTTC.

This chain uses TRBV9 with TRBJ2-7, with D possibly TRBD2 on 5 matching bases. This CDR3 is built from 13 residues. V gave up 2 bases and J gave up 2 bases, with 8 bases separating them. Germline loops: CDR1 SGDLS, CDR2 YYNGEE. The CDR3 reads CASSVSGTYEQYF. The CDR3 coding sequence is TGTGCCAGCAGCGTCAGCGGAACCTACGAGCAGTACTTC.

The chain couples TRBV5-4 to TRBJ2-2; 9 nucleotides line up with TRBD2. Germline-derived CDR1 and CDR2 are SGHNT and YYREEE (reference sequence). CDR3 length equals 16 residues. The J segment lost 5 bases and the V segment lost 4 bases, leaving 9 bases of the junction unmatched. The CDR3 nucleotides are TGTGCCAGCAGCGACGGGCTAGCGGGACTAACCGGGGAGCTGTTTTTT. Amino acids: CASSDGLAGLTGELFF.

The chain has TRBV29-1 and TRBJ1-2, with TRBD1 matching over 8 bases. Germline V gives CDR1 SQVTM, CDR2 ANQGSEA. The V segment lost 4 bases and the J segment 4 bases; nucleotides outside the gene matches: 8. This CDR3 has 14 amino acids. The CDR3 coding sequence is TGCAGCGTTGCACCGACAGGGGATGGCTATGGCTACACCTTC. Protein sequence: CSVAPTGDGYGYTF.

The chain is built from TRBV28 and TRBJ1-2, with 10 nucleotides matching TRBD1. Trimming cost V 6 bases and J 2 bases; bases outside gene matches: 3. In germline, CDR1 is MDHEN, CDR2 SYDVKM. This CDR3 has 14 residues. The CDR3 nucleotides are TGTGCCAGCAGAGACAGGGGGCGGAACTATGGCTACACCTTC. This sequence encodes CASRDRGRNYGYTF.

This rearrangement joins TRBV7-2 to TRBJ2-7; 11 nucleotides line up with TRBD2. From germline, CDR1 is SGHTA and CDR2 FQGNSA. The V gene end was trimmed by 5 bases and the J gene end by 2 bases; junction bases not matched to a gene: 11. The CDR3 consists of 17 residues. The CDR3 sequence: CASSLGPGTSGTYEQYF. The CDR3 nucleotides read TGTGCCAGCAGCCTTGGGCCCGGGACTAGCGGTACCTACGAGCAGTACTTC.

By proportion, this clone is medium-sized. V usage is TRBV5-6 and J usage is TRBJ1-2; D is unclear. Germline-derived CDR1 and CDR2 are SGHDT and YYEEEE. V was pared by 0 bases and J by 0 bases, with 6 bases between. The CDR3 contains 14 residues. The CDR3, as DNA: TGTGCCAGCAGCTTGGTAGTCGCTAACTATGGCTACACCTTC. It specifies CASSLVVANYGYTF.

This clone was seen only a few times. The rearrangement uses TRBV29-1 and TRBJ2-1, with 12 positions matching TRBD2. Unmatched junction bases numbered 4, after V lost 3 bases and J lost 10 bases. Germline values: CDR1 SQVTM, CDR2 ANQGSEA. CDR3 length equals 13 residues. CDR3 loop: CSVDLAGGKEQFF. Written as DNA, the CDR3 is TGCAGCGTTGACCTAGCGGGAGGGAAAGAGCAGTTCTTC.

The chain carries TRBV30 and TRBJ1-1, with unresolved D. The ends were cut back, 2 bases at V and 6 bases at J, with 16 bases in the middle. CDR1 is GTSNPN and CDR2 is SVGIG in the germline V gene (reference sequence). The CDR3 loop spans 14 amino acids. The CDR3 loop reads CAWSTVKSGSEAFF. CDR3 nucleotide sequence: TGTGCCTGGAGTACAGTTAAGTCTGGGTCTGAAGCTTTCTTT. The complete variable domain, with remaining parts taken from reference TRBV30 and TRBJ1-1, reads SQTIHQWPATLVQPVGSPLSLECTVEGTSNPNLYWYRQAAGRGLQLLFYSVGIGQISSEVPQNLSASRPQDRQFILSSKKLLLSDSGFYLCAWSTVKSGSEAFFGQGTRLTVV.

The chain combines TRBV18 with TRBJ2-7; 7 bases fit TRBD1. This CDR3 contains 17 residues. V trimming: 4 bases; J trimming: 2 bases; junction bases outside the gene matches: 14. Germline-derived CDR1 and CDR2 are KGHSH and LQKENI. The CDR3 is CASSRERPGQPTYEQYF. In DNA form, the CDR3 reads TGTGCCAGCTCACGCGAACGACCGGGACAGCCGACCTACGAGCAGTACTTC.

This chain connects TRBV19 to TRBJ2-5, with a possible D match to TRBD1 (6 bases). V lost 4 bases to trimming and J lost 4 bases, with 7 bases between them. Germline values: CDR1 LNHDA, CDR2 SQIVND (reference sequence). The CDR3 is 12 amino acids. DNA for the CDR3: TGTGCCAGTAGTAAGGGGGTAGAGACCCAGTACTTC. This sequence encodes CASSKGVETQYF.

The chain has TRBV10-1 and TRBJ1-2, with TRBD1 matching over 9 bases. CDR1 is WNHNN and CDR2 is SYGVQD in the germline V gene (reference sequence). There are 14 residues in the CDR3. The trim removed 6 bases at V and 7 bases at J, leaving 9 bases unmatched. CDR3 sequence reads: CASSRDRAFGGYTF. The CDR3 coding sequence is TGCGCCAGCAGCCGGGACAGGGCGTTTGGTGGCTACACCTTC.

The chain links TRBV27 to TRBJ1-5, with 7 bases aligning to TRBD1. CDR3 length equals 16 residues. Trimming at V came to 2 bases and at J to 2 bases, leaving 6 bases not matched to a gene. Germline CDR1 and CDR2: MNHEY and SMNVEV (reference sequence). CDR3: CASSLGGGGGNQPQHF. CDR3 DNA sequence: TGTGCCAGCAGTTTAGGAGGGGGCGGCGGCAATCAGCCCCAGCATTTT.

This chain connects TRBV4-3 to TRBJ2-1; 9 positions match TRBD2. The CDR3 has 18 amino acids. CDR1 LGHNA and CDR2 YSLEER come from the germline V gene. V gave up 0 bases and J gave up 0 bases; unmatched junction bases: 6. The CDR3 region is CASSQDGLAGNSYNEQFF. CDR3 DNA sequence: TGCGCCAGCAGCCAAGATGGGCTAGCGGGGAACTCCTACAATGAGCAGTTCTTC.

V and J are TRBV7-8 and TRBJ2-7; D ambiguous. The germline gives CDR1 SGHVS, CDR2 FQNEAQ. CDR3 length: 12 residues. V was clipped by 5 bases and J by 7 bases, with 12 bases between them. The CDR3 coding sequence is TGTGCCAGCAGCCCTCACAGTCGGGAGCAGTACTTC. Protein product: CASSPHSREQYF.

This chain joins TRBV11-2 and TRBJ2-1; a weak D match, TRBD1 (5 bases). Germline CDR1 is SGHAT and CDR2 is FQNNGV. The CDR3 is 15 residues long. V lost 0 bases, J lost 4 bases, and 10 bases lay in between. CDR3 coding DNA: TGTGCCAGCAGCTTAGATAGGGGTCTTTACAATGAGCAGTTCTTC. Translating gives CASSLDRGLYNEQFF.

The chain links TRBV11-3 to TRBJ2-7; TRBD2 might be the D (6 bases). The CDR3 has 13 residues. Germline-derived CDR1 and CDR2 are SGHNT and YENEEA. The ends were cut back, 9 bases at V and 3 bases at J, with 15 bases in the middle. The CDR3 DNA is TGTGCCAGTAGTACCGGGGGACTCTACGAGCAGTACTTC. Translated, it gives CASSTGGLYEQYF.

In the case of this clone: A single base separates this from a much larger clone, so it may be a read error. V gene TRBV7-2 combines with J gene TRBJ1-3, with D perhaps TRBD1 (6 bases). From germline, CDR1 is SGHTA and CDR2 FQGNSA. This CDR3 has 16 residues. CDR3 bases: TGTGTCAGCAGCTTAAGTTTGGGGGGGCCTGGAAACACCATATATTTT. Its translation is CVSSLSLGGPGNTIYF.

The CDR3 sequence is CASSLLRRQGRVSEAFF. The CDR3 region has the DNA TGTGCCAGCAGTTTATTACGCCGACAGGGAAGAGTTTCTGAAGCTTTCTTT. The chain carries TRBV28 and TRBJ1-1; 7 bases match TRBD1. In germline, CDR1 is MDHEN, CDR2 SYDVKM. Losses at the gene ends were 1 base for V and 6 bases for J; bases not matched to a gene: 14. There are 17 residues in the CDR3.

Notes on this clone: The sample carries other DNA sequences with the same CDR3. The genes are TRBV30 and TRBJ1-2; 11 bases align to TRBD1. This CDR3 contains 13 residues. The germline V gene has CDR1 GTSNPN and CDR2 SVGIG (reference sequence). V shed 3 bases and J 8 bases; nucleotides not matched to a gene: 5. CDR3 amino acids: CAWRDRGHGGYTF. The CDR3 DNA reads TGTGCCTGGAGGGACAGGGGGCATGGCGGCTACACCTTC.

The chain combines TRBV5-1 with TRBJ1-2; D is ambiguous. In germline, CDR1 is SGHRS, CDR2 YFSETQ. V lost 0 bases and J 1 base, leaving 7 bases between the germline ends. The CDR3 has 14 residues. This CDR3 is CASSLAPVNYGYTF. The CDR3 DNA reads as TGCGCCAGCAGCTTGGCGCCGGTTAACTATGGCTACACCTTC. Variable domain in full (rest from reference TRBV5-1 and TRBJ1-2): KAGVTQTPRYLIKTRGQQVTLSCSPISGHRSVSWYQQTPGQGLQFLFEYFSETQRNKGNFPGRFSGRQFSNSRSEMNVSTLELGDSALYLCASSLAPVNYGYTFGSGTRLTVV.

The chain uses TRBV12-3 or TRBV12-4 and TRBJ1-1; D is unresolved. V lost 4 bases to trimming and J lost 7 bases, with 10 bases between them. The CDR3 runs 12 residues. The CDR3 nucleotides read TGTGCCAGCAGTTACAGTGGAAATGAAGCTTTCTTT. This sequence encodes CASSYSGNEAFF.

This clone occurred a few times. The V and J genes are TRBV15 and TRBJ2-5; D is possibly TRBD1 (5 bases). The CDR3 runs 15 residues. The germline V and J ends were trimmed by 3 bases and 5 bases, with 16 bases remaining between them. Germline CDR1 is LNHNV and CDR2 is YYDKDF (reference sequence). CDR3 sequence: CATSRDDSYRETQYF. CDR3 DNA sequence: TGTGCCACCAGCAGGGACGACAGTTACCGGGAGACCCAGTACTTC.

The rearrangement joins TRBV19 to TRBJ1-1; TRBD1 matches at 7 bases. There are 15 residues in the CDR3. Germline lookup yields CDR1 LNHDA and CDR2 SQIVND (reference sequence). Trimming at V came to 6 bases and at J to 1 base, leaving 8 bases not matched to a gene. CDR3 in amino acids: CASSDPGTANTEAFF. CDR3 bases: TGTGCCAGTAGCGATCCCGGGACAGCGAACACTGAAGCTTTCTTT.

Concerning this clone itself: Its ends do not fully match the called genes, so a read error is possible. The chain couples TRBV7-7 to TRBJ1-2; 8 bases fit TRBD1. In germline, CDR1 is SSHAT, CDR2 FNYEAQ (reference sequence). The CDR3 consists of 14 residues. CDR3 DNA: TGTGCTAGCAGCTTAAACAGGGGGGGGTATGGCTACACCTTC. Encoded protein: CASSLNRGGYGYTF.

V is TRBV7-3 and J is TRBJ2-5, with 9 positions matching TRBD2. The CDR3 consists of 15 residues. The germline V gene encodes CDR1 SGHTA and CDR2 FQGTGA. J was trimmed by 5 bases and V by 1 base; bases with no gene match: 5. CDR3 sequence reads: CASSLRLAGRETQYF. In DNA, the CDR3 is TGTGCCAGCAGCTTAAGGCTAGCGGGAAGGGAGACCCAGTACTTC.

The rearrangement uses TRBV20-1 and TRBJ1-2; no reliable D call. Germline CDR1 is DFQATT and CDR2 is SNEGSKA (reference sequence). The CDR3 contains 10 residues. V was cut by 6 bases and J by 4 bases, with 6 bases left in between. The CDR3 reads CSAQIYGYTF. In nucleotides, the CDR3 is TGCAGTGCCCAGATCTATGGCTACACCTTC.

The J gene is TRBJ1-2, the V gene TRBV6-4, with D unclear. The germline gives CDR1 MRHNA, CDR2 SNTAGT. The V and J ends lost 2 bases and 8 bases respectively, with 12 bases between them. CDR3 size: 13 residues. CDR3 loop: CASSDSGRSGYTF. The CDR3 nucleotides are TGTGCCAGCAGTGACAGTGGGCGCTCGGGCTACACCTTC.

The rearrangement joins TRBV7-2 to TRBJ2-3; 7 bases fit TRBD1. The trim removed 1 base at V and 4 bases at J, leaving 8 bases unmatched. This CDR3 contains 16 residues. Looked up from germline, CDR1 is SGHTA and CDR2 is FQGNSA. DNA for the CDR3: TGTGCCAGCAGCTTAGAAAATAGACAGGGCGCAGATACGCAGTATTTT. It is translated as CASSLENRQGADTQYF.